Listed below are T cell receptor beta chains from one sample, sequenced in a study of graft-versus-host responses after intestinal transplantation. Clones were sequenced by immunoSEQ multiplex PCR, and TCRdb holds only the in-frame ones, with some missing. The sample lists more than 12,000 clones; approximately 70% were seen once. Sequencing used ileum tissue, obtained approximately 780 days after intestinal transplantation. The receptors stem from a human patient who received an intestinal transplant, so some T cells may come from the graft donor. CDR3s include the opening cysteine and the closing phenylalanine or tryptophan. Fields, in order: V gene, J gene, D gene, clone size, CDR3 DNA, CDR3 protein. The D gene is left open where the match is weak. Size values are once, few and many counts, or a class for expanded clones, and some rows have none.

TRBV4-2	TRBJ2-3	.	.	TGTGCCAGCAGCCAAGATTTCCTAGTCGAAGCAGATACGCAGTATTTT	CASSQDFLVEADTQYF
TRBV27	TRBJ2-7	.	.	TGTGCCAGCAGTCCAAGGGACGACTACGAGCAGTACTTC	CASSPRDDYEQYF
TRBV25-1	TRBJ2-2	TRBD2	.	TGTGCCAGCAGTGAAAGGAAGACTAGCGGGAGTACCGGGGAGCTGTTTTTT	CASSERKTSGSTGELFF
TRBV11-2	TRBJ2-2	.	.	TGTGCCAGCAGCTTAGATCGGTTCACCGGGGAGCTGTTTTTT	CASSLDRFTGELFF
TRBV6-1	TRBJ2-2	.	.	TGTGCCCGCAGTGCGCCCCCGGCCACGACCGGGGAGCTGTTTTTT	CARSAPPATTGELFF
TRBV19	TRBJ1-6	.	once	TGTGCCAGTAGTACCCTGCCACTCCGAAGTCATAATTCACCCCTCCACTTT	CASSTLPLRSHNSPLHF
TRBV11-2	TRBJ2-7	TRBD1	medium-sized	TGTGCCAGCAGCTTAAGCCGGGACAGAGGGGAGCAGTACTTC	CASSLSRDRGEQYF
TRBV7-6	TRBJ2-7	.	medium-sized	TGTGCCAGCAGCCCTCAGGAGATCTACGAGCAGTACTTC	CASSPQEIYEQYF
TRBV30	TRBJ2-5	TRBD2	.	TGTGCCTGGAGTGTAGGGACTAGCGGCAGGGAGACCCAGTACTTC	CAWSVGTSGRETQYF
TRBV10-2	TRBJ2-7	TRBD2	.	TGCGCCAGCAGTGGACTAGCGGGGGGTTACGAGCAGTACTTC	CASSGLAGGYEQYF
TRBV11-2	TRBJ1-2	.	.	TGTGCCAGCAGCTCAATTCGACAGTATGGCTACACCTTC	CASSSIRQYGYTF
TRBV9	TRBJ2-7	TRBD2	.	TGTGCCAGCAGCGCACAAGCGGGAGGGTCCTACGAGCAGTACTTC	CASSAQAGGSYEQYF
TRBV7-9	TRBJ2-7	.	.	TGTGCCAGCAGCCGCGAGACAGCGATACCCTACGAGCAGTACTTC	CASSRETAIPYEQYF
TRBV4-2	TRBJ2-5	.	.	TGTGCCAGCAGCCAAGCGGGGGAAGAGACCCAGTACTTC	CASSQAGEETQYF
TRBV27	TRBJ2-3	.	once	TGTGCCAGCAGTCCCCTGAGGGGGACTTACACCACAATTACGCAGTATTTT	CASSPLRGTYTTITQYF
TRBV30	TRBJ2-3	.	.	TGTGCCTGGAGCCAACTAGGGTCGACAGATACGCTGTATTTT	CAWSQLGSTDTLYF
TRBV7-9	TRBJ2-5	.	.	TGTGCCAGCCGCCCGGTGGACTTGGAAGGGCAGTACTTC	CASRPVDLEGQYF